The 30 T cell receptor beta chains below come from one sample, sequenced in a study of identical twins. MiXCR, run by TCRdb on the 5' RACE reads, gives a single entry per CDR3 protein. The sample lists a few hundred thousand distinct CDR3 sequences, around 9.6% occurring once. The same sample was also studied in work on yellow fever vaccine responses in identical twins.

The specimen sequenced was PBMCs. The origin of the receptors is a woman aged 18-29 years in good health.

This clonotype was seen more than once but under ten times. The CDR3 DNA reads as TGTGCCAGCAGGTCACGACTAGCCCCCACCGGGGAGCTGTTTTTT. This encodes CASRSRLAPTGELFF. The J gene is TRBJ2-2, the V gene TRBV27; 7 bases agree with TRBD2. The CDR3 totals 15 residues. V lost 6 bases to trimming and J lost 4 bases; unmatched junction nucleotides: 8. Germline V lookup: CDR1 MNHEY, CDR2 SMNVEV (reference sequence).

This clonotype was observed many times. The chain carries TRBV14 and TRBJ2-1; 9 bases align to TRBD1. V trimming: 4 bases; J trimming: 1 base; junction bases outside the gene matches: 29. This CDR3 contains 24 residues. In germline, CDR1 is SGHDN, CDR2 FVKESK. The CDR3 reads CASSPRVVRRDRGVIAGSYNEQFF. DNA of the CDR3: TGTGCCAGCAGCCCCCGGGTGGTACGAAGAGACAGGGGGGTGATTGCCGGGTCCTACAATGAGCAGTTCTTC. Complete variable domain (other parts from reference TRBV14 and TRBJ2-1): EAGVTQFPSHSVIEKGQTVTLRCDPISGHDNLYWYRRVMGKEIKFLLHFVKESKQDESGMPNNRFLAERTGGTYSTLKVQPAELEDSGVYFCASSPRVVRRDRGVIAGSYNEQFFGPGTRLTVL.

V usage is TRBV6-7 and J usage is TRBJ2-3, with 7 bases matching TRBD2. TRBV6-7 is filed as an ORF, its function uncertain. The CDR3 totals 16 residues. With 0 bases clipped from V and 1 base from J, the junction kept 4 bases outside the gene matches. The CDR3 nucleotides read TGTGCCAGCAGTTACTCGAGTAGCGGGTGCACAGATACGCAGTATTTT. It encodes CASSYSSSGCTDTQYF.

In this sample, this clonotype turned up a few times. V is TRBV12-3 or TRBV12-4 and J is TRBJ2-1; the D gene is possibly TRBD2 (7 bases). This CDR3 has 12 amino acids. Trimming shortened V by 10 bases and J by 7 bases, and 14 bases separated the two germline ends. The CDR3: CAIPGGDNEQFF. CDR3 coding DNA: TGTGCCATCCCGGGGGGCGATAATGAGCAGTTCTTC.

This clonotype was seen repeatedly, ten times or more. V gene TRBV12-3 or TRBV12-4 combines with J gene TRBJ2-1; 14 nucleotides align to TRBD2. CDR3 length: 14 amino acids. The V and J ends lost 6 bases and 15 bases, in that order; junction bases with no gene match: 10. CDR3 protein: CASSSGLAGVSLFF. CDR3 in DNA: TGTGCCAGCAGCTCGGGACTAGCGGGGGTGAGTCTGTTCTTC.

In this sample, this clonotype turned up a few times. V and J are TRBV20-1 and TRBJ2-7; D uncertain. Germline CDR1 reads DFQATT; CDR2 reads SNEGSKA (reference sequence). Between the trimmed V and J ends, which lost 6 bases and 6 bases, there was a span of 15 bases. CDR3 length: 12 amino acids. The CDR3 reads CSAEDEAIEQYF. The DNA for the CDR3 is TGCAGTGCAGAAGATGAGGCGATCGAGCAGTACTTC.

At least ten counts were recorded for this clonotype. The chain combines TRBV28 with TRBJ1-6; no definite D call. V was pared by 8 bases and J by 6 bases, with 8 bases between. This CDR3 comprises 12 residues. The germline gives CDR1 MDHEN, CDR2 SYDVKM. The CDR3 protein is CASCLLNSPLHF. The CDR3 bases are TGTGCCAGCTGCCTCCTTAATTCACCCCTCCACTTT.

This clonotype was found many times. The J gene is TRBJ1-6, the V gene TRBV20-1; 7 positions agree with TRBD1. This CDR3 spans 14 amino acids. Germline CDR1 and CDR2: DFQATT and SNEGSKA (reference sequence). Trimming at V came to 1 base and at J to 5 bases, leaving 2 bases not matched to a gene. CDR3 nucleotides: TGCAGTGCTAGAGTCGGGACAGATAATTCACCCCTCCACTTT. Translated, it gives CSARVGTDNSPLHF.

The chain employs TRBV2 and TRBJ1-5, with D hard to call. The CDR3 totals 14 residues. V lost 4 bases and J 4 bases, leaving 11 bases between the germline ends. CDR1 and CDR2 from the germline V gene are SNHLY and FYNNEI. CDR3 DNA sequence: TGTGCCAGCAGTGGATTCGTCAGAAATCAGCCCCAGCATTTT. This gives the protein CASSGFVRNQPQHF.

About this clonotype itself: It is unclear where the CDR3 begins or ends on the DNA, so no DNA is shown, and the CDR3 is as TCRdb lists it. V gene TRBV3-1 combines with J gene TRBJ2-2; the listed D gene, TRBD2, was not tested against the DNA. The CDR3 is 15 residues long, counting both termini. In germline, CDR1 is LGHDT, CDR2 YNNKEL (reference sequence). The CDR3 reads CASSPDARGTGSCFF.

This clonotype showed up many times. The rearrangement joins TRBV12-3 or TRBV12-4 to TRBJ2-7; D is unclear. Deletions cut 5 bases from V and 3 bases from J, with 14 bases between. This CDR3 region has 14 residues. CDR3 sequence reads: CASSPTEFFYEQYF. In nucleotides, the CDR3 is TGTGCCAGCAGTCCAACGGAATTCTTCTACGAGCAGTACTTC.

This clonotype was seen repeatedly, ten times or more. The rearrangement uses TRBV12-3 or TRBV12-4 and TRBJ2-7, with D hard to call. The V end lost 2 bases, the J end lost 2 bases, and 7 bases lay between the germline ends. This CDR3 comprises 13 residues. The CDR3 is CASSLRPAYEQYF. CDR3 nucleotide sequence: TGTGCCAGCAGTTTAAGGCCGGCCTACGAGCAGTACTTC.

This clonotype was picked up many times. The J gene is TRBJ2-7, the V gene TRBV12-3 or TRBV12-4; 7 bases match TRBD1. The CDR3 runs to 13 residues. The ends lost 6 bases at V and 3 bases at J; junction bases unmatched: 5. CDR3: CASRRTGLYEQYF. As DNA, the CDR3 is TGTGCCAGCAGAAGGACAGGCCTCTACGAGCAGTACTTC.

This clonotype has more than one count but fewer than ten. The rearrangement joins TRBV6-4 to TRBJ1-6, with D possibly matching TRBD1 (6 bases). The CDR3 totals 13 residues. The germline V gene has CDR1 MRHNA and CDR2 SNTAGT. Between the trimmed V and J ends, which lost 5 bases and 8 bases, there was a span of 10 bases. CDR3 sequence reads: CASSTGFDSPLHF. The CDR3 DNA reads TGTGCCAGCAGTACAGGGTTTGATTCACCCCTCCACTTT.

The V gene is TRBV12-3 or TRBV12-4, the J gene TRBJ2-3, with 7 nucleotides matching TRBD2. The CDR3 covers 18 residues. CDR3 coding DNA: TGTACCCTCAGTTTAAGGGGAGGGGCGGGGATACTCACAGATACGCAGTATTTT. Residues: CTLSLRGGAGILTDTQYF.

The sample holds a few counts of this clonotype. This chain uses TRBV6-2 or TRBV6-3 with TRBJ2-2, with 9 bases fitting TRBD1. Looked up from germline, CDR1 is MNHEY and CDR2 is SVGEGT. The CDR3 spans 15 residues. The V and J ends lost 7 bases and 3 bases, in that order; junction bases with no gene match: 6. The CDR3 reads CASTSTGGYTGELFF. In nucleotides, the CDR3 is TGTGCCAGCACCTCGACAGGGGGATACACCGGGGAGCTGTTTTTT.

With respect to this clonotype: This could be a read error, since a much larger clone is one nucleotide away. This chain uses TRBV6-1 with TRBJ2-7; TRBD2 agrees at 11 bases. Germline CDR1 and CDR2: MNHNS and SASEGT. There are 13 residues in the CDR3. CDR3 sequence (DNA): TGTACCAGCAGCTTCGGACTAGCGGGCGAGCAGTACTTC. Its translation is CTSSFGLAGEQYF.

The CDR3 loop is CASSFATRPIYNEQFF. CDR3 DNA sequence: TGTGCCAGCAGTTTCGCGACAAGACCTATCTACAATGAGCAGTTCTTC. The V call is TRBV27, the J call TRBJ2-1; D call uncertain. V was pared by 3 bases and J by 3 bases, with 15 bases between. Germline values: CDR1 MNHEY, CDR2 SMNVEV (reference sequence). This CDR3 comprises 16 residues.

A remark on this clonotype: A read error may account for a junction end that differs from germline. The genes are TRBV4-1 and TRBJ2-3, with 16 bases fitting TRBD2. Germline V gene sequence: CDR1 MGHRA, CDR2 YSYEKL. The length of the CDR3 is 14 residues. The CDR3 DNA sequence: TGCGCCAGCAGCCAGGGGGGACTAGCGGGGGGGATCATTTTT. This translates into CASSQGGLAGGIIF.

At least ten counts were recorded for this clonotype. The chain joins TRBV5-5 to TRBJ1-5; perhaps TRBD1 as D (6 bases). This CDR3 spans 14 amino acids. Germline CDR1 SGHKS, CDR2 YYEKEE (reference sequence). The V end was cut by 5 bases, the J end by 5 bases, with 14 bases between. The CDR3 region has the DNA TGTGCCAGCAGACGGGACACTGCCGATCAGCCCCAGCATTTT. Protein product: CASRRDTADQPQHF.

The table lists this clonotype with a few counts. J is TRBJ2-1 and V is TRBV12-3 or TRBV12-4; weak D call: TRBD1 (5 bases). The V gene lost 7 bases and the J gene lost 8 bases, with 18 bases spanning the gap. The CDR3 length is 14 residues. The CDR3, as DNA: TGTGCCAGCACCCCCCGTGCTTGGGGCTATGAGCAGTTCTTC. Encoded protein: CASTPRAWGYEQFF.

This clonotype was seen more than once but under ten times. The V call is TRBV21-1, the J call TRBJ2-1; the D call of TRBD2 is as the table states it, not checked on the DNA. TRBV21-1 is described as a pseudogene. This CDR3 is 19 amino acids long. CDR3 residues: CASILLGLAGFLVPLEQFF. DNA of the CDR3: TGTGCCAGCATCCTCCTCGGACTAGCGGGATTCTTAGTCCCCCTTGAGCAGTTCTTC.

This clonotype was counted at least ten times. The V gene is TRBV6-5, the J gene TRBJ1-5; weak D call: TRBD1 (5 bases). This CDR3 has 13 amino acids. Between the trimmed V and J ends, which lost 0 bases and 8 bases, there was a span of 8 bases. Germline V gene sequence: CDR1 MNHEY, CDR2 SVGAGI. DNA of the CDR3: TGTGCCAGCAGTTACTCGGGGCGGGAGCCCCAGCATTTT. It translates to CASSYSGREPQHF.

The J gene is TRBJ2-4, the V gene TRBV12-3 or TRBV12-4; D unclear. Trimming left V 6 bases short and J 0 bases short, with 9 bases between. The CDR3 is 14 amino acids. The CDR3 region is CASRHEVAKNIQYF. The CDR3 DNA reads as TGTGCCAGCAGGCACGAAGTAGCCAAAAACATTCAGTACTTC.

This clonotype has just a few counts. The rearrangement joins TRBV10-3 to TRBJ2-7; TRBD2 agrees at 8 bases. This CDR3 contains 15 residues. Germline V CDR1 and CDR2: ENHRY, SYGVKD. V shed 6 bases, J shed 4 bases, and the junction held 11 bases outside the gene matches. The CDR3: CAISRPSGSSYEQYF. CDR3 bases: TGTGCCATCAGCCGCCCGAGCGGGAGCTCATACGAGCAGTACTTC.

This clonotype was observed many times. The junction shows a germline mismatch at one end, possibly a read error. This sequence joins TRBV12-3 or TRBV12-4 and TRBJ2-1; 8 bases match TRBD1. The CDR3 is made up of 15 amino acids. The CDR3 sequence is CASSLGQGAHNEQFF. The DNA for the CDR3 is TGCGCCAGCAGCTTGGGGCAGGGGGCGCACAATGAGCAGTTCTTC.

This clonotype was picked up many times. This rearrangement joins TRBV5-1 to TRBJ1-1; D remains unclear. The V end lost 0 bases, the J end lost 9 bases, and 15 bases lay between the germline ends. The CDR3 sequence is 14 residues long. Germline V gene sequence: CDR1 SGHRS, CDR2 YFSETQ. Here the CDR3 reads CASSLGTPRSKAFF. The DNA for the CDR3 is TGCGCCAGCAGCTTGGGTACACCTCGGAGTAAAGCTTTCTTT.

The V gene is TRBV6-1, the J gene TRBJ2-7; 13 nucleotides match TRBD2. CDR3 size: 16 residues. In germline, CDR1 is MNHNS, CDR2 SASEGT. The J segment lost 2 bases and the V segment lost 5 bases, leaving 6 bases of the junction unmatched. DNA for the CDR3: TGTGCCAGCAGTCCACTACTAGCGGGGGGGCCCTACGAGCAGTACTTC. This encodes CASSPLLAGGPYEQYF.

This clonotype showed up just a few times. The chain joins TRBV12-3 or TRBV12-4 to TRBJ2-6, with 9 positions matching TRBD1. Trimming at V came to 3 bases and at J to 0 bases, leaving 6 bases not matched to a gene. The CDR3 runs to 18 residues. CDR3 DNA: TGTGCCAGCAGTTTGCGACAGGGGGGATACTCTGGGGCCAACGTCCTGACTTTC. It codes for CASSLRQGGYSGANVLTF.

The chain employs TRBV20-1 and TRBJ2-7, with 9 bases fitting TRBD1. Germline lookup yields CDR1 DFQATT and CDR2 SNEGSKA (reference sequence). The CDR3 contains 11 residues. The CDR3 DNA sequence: TGCAGGACGGGACAGGGCTACGAGCAGTACTTC. Protein: CRTGQGYEQYF.